This TCR beta chain is from a study of patients and donors after allogeneic stem cell transplantation. A single record per CDR3 protein comes from TCRdb applying MiXCR to the RT-PCR reads. The table has approximately 88,000 distinct CDR3 sequences, less than 5% seen once. This clonotype was found a few times. The source material was blood, either unsorted or a sorted T cell fraction (not recorded which). This clonotype was sampled from a human donor who was either an allogeneic HSCT recipient or a stem cell or donor lymphocyte infusion donor (not recorded which). It is not recorded whose cells these are; they may come from a transplant donor.

Written as DNA, the CDR3 is TGTGCCAGCAGCCGGGACAGGCTAGAGACCCAGTACTTC. Protein: CASSRDRLETQYF. This chain uses TRBV5-6 with TRBJ2-5, with 8 bases identical to TRBD1. V was clipped by 4 bases and J by 4 bases; unmatched bases: 3. Germline V lookup: CDR1 SGHDT, CDR2 YYEEEE. The CDR3 sequence is 13 residues long.